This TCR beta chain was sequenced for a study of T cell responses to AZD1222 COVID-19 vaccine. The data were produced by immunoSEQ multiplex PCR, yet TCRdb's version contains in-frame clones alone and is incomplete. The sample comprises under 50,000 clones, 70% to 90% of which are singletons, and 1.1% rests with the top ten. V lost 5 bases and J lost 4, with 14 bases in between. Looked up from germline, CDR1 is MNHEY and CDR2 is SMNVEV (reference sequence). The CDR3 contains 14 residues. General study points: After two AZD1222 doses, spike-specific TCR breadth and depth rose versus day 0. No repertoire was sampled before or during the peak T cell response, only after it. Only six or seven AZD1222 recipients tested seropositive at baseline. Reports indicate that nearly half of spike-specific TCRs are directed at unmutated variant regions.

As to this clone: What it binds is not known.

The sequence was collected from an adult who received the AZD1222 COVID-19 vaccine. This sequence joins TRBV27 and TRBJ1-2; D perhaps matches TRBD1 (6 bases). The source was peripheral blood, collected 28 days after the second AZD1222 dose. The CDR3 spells CASSPAGAGYGYTF. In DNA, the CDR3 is TGTGCCAGCAGTCCCGCAGGGGCTGGCTATGGCTACACCTTC.